This T cell receptor beta chain was captured by sequencing in a study of control samples from healthy donors and cancer patients. This CDR3 contains 14 residues. Germline V CDR1 and CDR2: MNHNY, SVGAGI (reference sequence). With 6 bases removed from V and 7 bases from J, the gap between germline ends came to 15 bases. Repertoires were generated with immunoSEQ multiplex PCR, while TCRdb's copy carries only in-frame clones and drops some. The sample contains under 450,000 clones, over 75% of which appear only once. Sequencing input: PBMCs. The rearrangement joins TRBV6-6 to TRBJ2-2; the D gene is possibly TRBD2 (7 bases). The sequence derives from a man between 40 and 49 years old with head and neck cancer. The CDR3 loop reads CASRTTGRGGELFF. DNA for the CDR3: TGTGCCAGCAGAACCACAGGGAGGGGCGGGGAGCTGTTTTTT.